What follows are 18 T cell receptor beta chains derived from one specimen sequenced in a study of shared clonotypes between healthy human individuals. CD8 cells regarded as naive lacked CD45RO, were positively chosen for CCR7, and omitted terminally differentiated effector memory CD45RA+ cells. The data were produced by immunoSEQ multiplex PCR, yet TCRdb's version contains in-frame clones alone and is incomplete. The data contain about 2 million clones, about 95% of them seen just once; the ten biggest clones take up 1.2%. Sequenced sample: naive CD8+ T cells sorted from blood. The source of these receptors is a man in his late teens or twenties in good health.

This rearrangement joins TRBV6-5 to TRBJ1-2, with TRBD1 identical over 7 bases. The CDR3 totals 14 residues. Germline V gene lookup returns CDR1 MNHEY and CDR2 SVGAGI. J gave up 7 bases and V 0 bases, and 5 bases lay outside the gene matches. The CDR3: CASSYSTQGLGYTF. The CDR3 coding sequence is TGTGCCAGCAGTTACTCGACACAGGGGCTTGGCTACACCTTC.

This clone has only one observation. The CDR3 here is CASTRTLGVFQETQYF. The DNA for the CDR3 is TGTGCCAGCACCCGAACCTTGGGGGTATTTCAAGAGACCCAGTACTTC. The chain combines TRBV28 with TRBJ2-5; D possibly matches TRBD1 or TRBD2 (5 bases each). Trimming shortened V by 7 bases and J by 2 bases, and 20 bases separated the two germline ends. This CDR3 is 16 amino acids long. The germline V gene encodes CDR1 MDHEN and CDR2 SYDVKM.

The J gene is TRBJ1-5, the V gene TRBV19, with a weak D call TRBD1 (5 bases). Trimming removed 8 bases from V and 4 bases from J, with 18 bases in between. This CDR3 is 15 amino acids long. Germline CDR1 and CDR2: LNHDA and SQIVND (reference sequence). Written as DNA, the CDR3 is TGTGCCAGTCATGGGGGATGGTCAGGGAATCAGCCCCAGCATTTT. As protein: CASHGGWSGNQPQHF.

This chain uses TRBV5-6 with TRBJ1-1; D might be TRBD1 (5 bases). V lost 4 bases to trimming and J lost 0 bases, with 19 bases between them. This CDR3 contains 17 residues. Per germline, CDR1 SGHDT and CDR2 YYEEEE. This CDR3 is CASSTGVVGLMNTEAFF. The CDR3 nucleotides are TGTGCCAGCAGCACTGGGGTTGTGGGACTGATGAACACTGAAGCTTTCTTT.

V usage is TRBV29-1 and J usage is TRBJ2-7, with 9 bases fitting TRBD1. After removal of 2 bases from V and 2 bases from J, the junction contained 7 bases not matched to a gene. The length of the CDR3 is 15 residues. Germline values: CDR1 SQVTM, CDR2 ANQGSEA. CDR3 nucleotide sequence: TGCAGCGTTGAATTAGGACAGGGGCCTGCCTACGAGCAGTACTTC. It translates to CSVELGQGPAYEQYF.

The chain employs TRBV5-1 and TRBJ2-1; D is unclear. Per germline, CDR1 SGHRS and CDR2 YFSETQ. Trimming pared 3 bases from V and 0 bases from J, leaving 1 base between. The CDR3 has 12 residues. In DNA form, the CDR3 reads TGCGCCAGCAGCTACTCCTACAATGAGCAGTTCTTC. Translated: CASSYSYNEQFF. The full variable domain, its missing parts supplied by reference TRBV5-1 and TRBJ2-1, is KAGVTQTPRYLIKTRGQQVTLSCSPISGHRSVSWYQQTPGQGLQFLFEYFSETQRNKGNFPGRFSGRQFSNSRSEMNVSTLELGDSALYLCASSYSYNEQFFGPGTRLTVL.

The chain has TRBV2 and TRBJ1-5; D remains unclear. Germline CDR1 reads SNHLY; CDR2 reads FYNNEI. V dropped 3 bases and J dropped 5 bases, with 8 bases sitting between them. This CDR3 is 13 amino acids long. The CDR3 DNA follows: TGTGCCAGCAGTGATTGGTGGGATCAGCCCCAGCATTTT. This codes for CASSDWWDQPQHF.

This chain links TRBV25-1 with TRBJ1-2; no clear D gene. Germline-derived CDR1 and CDR2 are MGHDK and SYGVNS. CDR3 length: 13 amino acids. V gave up 3 bases and J gave up 1 base, with 6 bases separating them. CDR3 in DNA: TGTGCCAGCAGTGAGGGGAGTAACTATGGCTACACCTTC. Protein product: CASSEGSNYGYTF.

This chain connects TRBV7-9 to TRBJ1-1; D possibly corresponds to TRBD1 (5 bases). The V gene lost 1 base and the J gene lost 4 bases, with 13 bases spanning the gap. Germline CDR1 reads SEHNR; CDR2 reads FQNEAQ (reference sequence). This CDR3 spans 15 amino acids. CDR3 DNA sequence: TGTGCCAGCAGCTTAGTCGGGGGGAAGGGCACTGAAGCTTTCTTT. Amino acid sequence: CASSLVGGKGTEAFF. The complete variable domain, with remaining parts taken from reference TRBV7-9 and TRBJ1-1, reads DTGVSQNPRHKITKRGQNVTFRCDPISEHNRLYWYRQTLGQGPEFLTYFQNEAQLEKSRLLSDRFSAERPKGSFSTLEIQRTEQGDSAMYLCASSLVGGKGTEAFFGQGTRLTVV.

In its sample, this clone was seen a few times. The gene calls are TRBV11-2 and TRBJ1-2, with a possible D match to TRBD1 (5 bases). V was pared by 5 bases and J by 6 bases, with 13 bases between. CDR1 and CDR2 (germline): SGHAT, FQNNGV. The CDR3 spans 13 residues. In nucleotides, the CDR3 is TGTGCCAGCAGCCTCGTTCCGGGGGATGGCTACACCTTC. Residues: CASSLVPGDGYTF.

This rearrangement joins TRBV6-6 to TRBJ2-2; maybe TRBD2 (5 bases). Germline V CDR1 and CDR2: MNHNY, SVGAGI (reference sequence). The CDR3 has 15 residues. V gave up 7 bases and J gave up 4 bases, with 16 bases separating them. The CDR3 loop is CASTYSLEGTGELFF. The CDR3 DNA follows: TGTGCCAGCACTTATTCCCTTGAGGGCACCGGGGAGCTGTTTTTT.

The chain combines TRBV7-9 with TRBJ2-1, with D unclear. This CDR3 is 16 amino acids long. Germline assignment: CDR1 SEHNR and CDR2 FQNEAQ (reference sequence). Trimming removed 4 bases from V and 2 bases from J, with 15 bases in between. The CDR3 DNA reads TGTGCCAGCAGCTCGATCCGTTTGAGCGCCTACAATGAGCAGTTCTTC. Protein sequence: CASSSIRLSAYNEQFF.

This clone was seen once. The chain has TRBV5-1 and TRBJ1-5; 7 bases agree with TRBD1. J lost 7 bases, V lost 4 bases, and 14 bases had no gene match. CDR1 and CDR2 (germline): SGHRS, YFSETQ. The CDR3 has 16 amino acids. The CDR3 DNA reads TGCGCCAGCAGCACTCGAACAGGGGCCCATAGACAGCCCCAGCATTTT. Protein sequence: CASSTRTGAHRQPQHF.

The chain recombines TRBV7-6 with TRBJ2-7, with 9 bases fitting TRBD1. With V trimmed by 4 bases and J by 6 bases, 10 bases remained unmatched. The length of the CDR3 is 15 residues. CDR1 is SGHVS, CDR2 FNYEAQ, per germline. The CDR3 loop reads CASSSEPGQGPEQYF. In DNA, the CDR3 is TGTGCCAGCAGCTCTGAACCGGGACAGGGTCCCGAGCAGTACTTC.

The rearrangement uses TRBV7-2 and TRBJ2-3; 7 nucleotides agree with TRBD2. This CDR3 contains 17 residues. Trimming removed 5 bases from V and 2 bases from J; junction bases left unmatched: 13. Germline assignment: CDR1 SGHTA and CDR2 FQGNSA. CDR3 bases: TGTGCCAGCAGCCCGACCGGGCGGGAGTCAATCACAGATACGCAGTATTTT. This sequence encodes CASSPTGRESITDTQYF.

The chain joins TRBV13 to TRBJ1-6; D call uncertain. Germline CDR1 reads PRHDT; CDR2 reads FYEKMQ (reference sequence). The CDR3 contains 16 residues. V dropped 0 bases and J dropped 6 bases, with 12 bases sitting between them. This chain's CDR3 is CASSLGGSPPNSPLHF. The CDR3 nucleotides are TGTGCCAGCAGCTTAGGAGGGAGTCCCCCTAATTCACCCCTCCACTTT.

CDR3 coding DNA: TGCGCCAGCAGCTATAGACTAGCGGGGACGCTACAAGAGACCCAGTACTTC. This encodes CASSYRLAGTLQETQYF. The genes are TRBV4-1 and TRBJ2-5; 11 bases fit TRBD2. Germline values: CDR1 MGHRA, CDR2 YSYEKL. This CDR3 is built from 17 residues. Losses at the gene ends were 5 bases for V and 2 bases for J; bases not matched to a gene: 10.

The J gene is TRBJ2-7, the V gene TRBV5-5; weak D call: TRBD1 (5 bases). V was cut by 0 bases and J by 3 bases, with 10 bases left in between. The CDR3 spans 14 residues. The V gene's germline CDR1 is SGHKS and CDR2 YYEKEE (reference sequence). The CDR3 region has the DNA TGTGCCAGCAGCTTGGAAAGGGGCCGCTACGAGCAGTACTTC. Its translation is CASSLERGRYEQYF.